The next 22 T cell receptor beta chains were all read from a single sample in a study of cytomegalovirus exposure and HLA in healthy donors. Primers: 60 Vbeta forward and 13 Jbeta reverse. Produced via immunoSEQ multiplex PCR; TCRdb's table is partial and in-frame only. The sample includes fewer than 150,000 clones, 70% to 85% of them seen just once. The material sequenced was PBMCs. All receptors derive from a woman aged 45-60 years in good health and CMV-seropositive.

This rearrangement joins TRBV7-3 to TRBJ2-6; 9 bases align to TRBD1. Germline CDR1 reads SGHTA; CDR2 reads FQGTGA. V was pared by 5 bases and J by 3 bases, with 5 bases of the junction left unmatched. The CDR3 is made up of 16 amino acids. CDR3 DNA sequence: TGTGCCAGCAGCCCAGGACAGGGGAGTGGGGCCAACGTCCTGACTTTC. Its translation is CASSPGQGSGANVLTF.

This chain uses TRBV7-2 with TRBJ1-3; possible D gene TRBD1, 5 bases. V was clipped by 5 bases and J by 3 bases, with 11 bases between them. In germline, CDR1 is SGHTA, CDR2 FQGNSA. This CDR3 region has 14 residues. CDR3 DNA: TGTGCCAGCAGCCAAGCCCAGGGTGGAAACACCATATATTTT. This translates into CASSQAQGGNTIYF.

This clone turned up a few times. This chain uses TRBV4-2 with TRBJ2-5; possibly TRBD2 for D (6 bases). Between the trimmed V and J ends, which lost 0 bases and 4 bases, there was a span of 15 bases. The CDR3 runs to 16 residues. Per germline, CDR1 LGHNA and CDR2 YNFKEQ. For the CDR3, the DNA is TGTGCCAGCAGCCAAGAGAGCCGTGGGGGAGGAGAGACCCAGTACTTC. This gives the protein CASSQESRGGGETQYF.

The genes are TRBV15 and TRBJ2-2, with D uncertain. Germline-derived CDR1 and CDR2 are LNHNV and YYDKDF (reference sequence). CDR3 length: 15 amino acids. V dropped 0 bases and J dropped 4 bases, with 9 bases sitting between them. This CDR3 is CATSRELSSTGELFF. The CDR3 bases are TGTGCCACCAGCAGAGAACTCTCAAGCACCGGGGAGCTGTTTTTT.

The chain is built from TRBV19 and TRBJ1-1; no firm D call. Germline CDR1 LNHDA, CDR2 SQIVND (reference sequence). The ends were cut back, 1 base at V and 1 base at J, with 10 bases in the middle. This CDR3 has 15 residues. The CDR3 DNA reads TGTGCCAGTAGTATAGGGGCGGGCCCGAACACTGAAGCTTTCTTT. Translated: CASSIGAGPNTEAFF. Full variable domain (missing parts from reference TRBV19 and TRBJ1-1): DGGITQSPKYLFRKEGQNVTLSCEQNLNHDAMYWYRQDPGQGLRLIYYSQIVNDFQKGDIAEGYSVSREKKESFPLTVTSAQKNPTAFYLCASSIGAGPNTEAFFGQGTRLTVV.

This rearrangement joins TRBV18 to TRBJ1-1; 11 nucleotides line up with TRBD1. The V gene end was trimmed by 4 bases and the J gene end by 1 base; junction bases not matched to a gene: 5. From germline, CDR1 is KGHSH and CDR2 LQKENI. CDR3 length: 16 amino acids. The CDR3 loop is CASSLDRGLGNTEAFF. In nucleotides, the CDR3 is TGTGCCAGCTCACTGGACAGGGGGCTGGGGAACACTGAAGCTTTCTTT.

The chain has TRBV9 and TRBJ1-1; D gene uncertain. Germline V gene lookup returns CDR1 SGDLS and CDR2 YYNGEE. The V end lost 3 bases, the J end lost 2 bases, and 8 bases lay between the germline ends. CDR3 size: 13 residues. Written as DNA, the CDR3 is TGTGCCAGCAGCGAGAGTTTTAACACTGAAGCTTTCTTT. It translates to CASSESFNTEAFF.

The chain has TRBV14 and TRBJ1-6; 8 nucleotides align to TRBD1. CDR1 is SGHDN and CDR2 is FVKESK in the germline V gene. CDR3 size: 15 residues. V shed 4 bases and J 10 bases; nucleotides not matched to a gene: 9. The CDR3 coding sequence is TGTGCCAGCAGCCGAAGGACAGGGTCGGACTCACCCCTCCACTTT. This encodes CASSRRTGSDSPLHF.

J is TRBJ2-5 and V is TRBV9; 7 nucleotides align to TRBD1. This CDR3 region has 15 residues. Germline CDR1 reads SGDLS; CDR2 reads YYNGEE. The V segment lost 3 bases and the J segment 2 bases; nucleotides outside the gene matches: 7. CDR3 in DNA: TGTGCCAGCAGCGCCATCGCAGGGGGTCAAGAGACCCAGTACTTC. It is translated as CASSAIAGGQETQYF.

The chain uses TRBV29-1 and TRBJ1-5, with 8 bases matching TRBD1. With V trimmed by 4 bases and J by 2 bases, 4 bases remained unmatched. Germline assignment: CDR1 SQVTM and CDR2 ANQGSEA. The CDR3 covers 14 residues. The DNA of the CDR3 is TGCAGCGTTGGAACAGGGGGTGGCAATCAGCCCCAGCATTTT. Its translation: CSVGTGGGNQPQHF.

This clone was detected a few times. The chain joins TRBV18 to TRBJ1-6; the D gene is possibly TRBD1 (5 bases). Trimming shortened V by 5 bases and J by 5 bases, and 16 bases separated the two germline ends. Germline V gene data show CDR1 as KGHSH and CDR2 as LQKENI. The CDR3 has 16 residues. The CDR3 region is CASSGRGLPNNSPLHF. The CDR3 region has the DNA TGTGCCAGCTCAGGGAGGGGTCTCCCCAATAATTCACCCCTCCACTTT.

This chain joins TRBV4-3 and TRBJ1-4; tentatively, D is TRBD1 (5 bases). The germline V gene has CDR1 LGHNA and CDR2 YSLEER. This CDR3 spans 16 amino acids. Trimming removed 0 bases from V and 7 bases from J, with 15 bases in between. The CDR3 here is CASSQDRWQGSEKLFF. CDR3 bases: TGCGCCAGCAGCCAAGATAGATGGCAGGGAAGTGAAAAACTGTTTTTT.

V is TRBV28 and J is TRBJ2-7; D gene unclear. Germline V gives CDR1 MDHEN, CDR2 SYDVKM. The ends were cut back, 5 bases at V and 13 bases at J, with 15 bases in the middle. CDR3 length equals 11 residues. CDR3 region: CASSLTSILYF. CDR3 DNA: TGTGCCAGCAGTCTCACGTCAATACTTTACTTC.

This rearrangement joins TRBV4-3 to TRBJ1-1, with TRBD1 as a possible D gene (5 bases). V was cut by 0 bases and J by 9 bases, with 11 bases left in between. The CDR3 is 13 residues long. Germline assignment: CDR1 LGHNA and CDR2 YSLEER. CDR3 protein: CASSQDDRRQAFF. Here the CDR3 DNA reads TGCGCCAGCAGCCAAGATGACAGAAGACAAGCTTTCTTT.

This clone has a single count. This chain joins TRBV6-5 and TRBJ1-6, with D maybe TRBD1 (5 bases). Trimming took 0 bases from V and 10 from J, leaving 13 bases between them. The CDR3 is 15 amino acids. Germline values: CDR1 MNHEY, CDR2 SVGAGI. The CDR3 bases are TGTGCCAGCAGTTACTCGGTAGGGGTTGACTCACCCCTCCACTTT. Translating gives CASSYSVGVDSPLHF.

The J gene is TRBJ2-1, the V gene TRBV10-3, with 13 bases aligning to TRBD2. V dropped 8 bases and J dropped 3; count of bases not matched to a gene: 13. Germline values: CDR1 ENHRY, CDR2 SYGVKD. This CDR3 is 18 amino acids long. The DNA for the CDR3 is TGTGCCATCGGGCGTCGGACTAGCGGGGGAGGGGGCTACAATGAGCAGTTCTTC. Its protein product is CAIGRRTSGGGGYNEQFF.

The rearrangement uses TRBV29-1 and TRBJ1-1, with D possibly being TRBD1 (6 bases). Trimming shortened V by 5 bases and J by 4 bases, and 14 bases separated the two germline ends. There are 13 residues in the CDR3. Germline lookup yields CDR1 SQVTM and CDR2 ANQGSEA. The CDR3 region is CSVLPGVGTEAFF. CDR3 DNA sequence: TGCAGCGTTCTTCCAGGGGTGGGCACTGAAGCTTTCTTT.

The chain combines TRBV18 with TRBJ2-1; 8 nucleotides match TRBD2. Looked up from germline, CDR1 is KGHSH and CDR2 is LQKENI. The V and J ends lost 3 bases and 8 bases, in that order; junction bases with no gene match: 9. CDR3 length equals 15 residues. The CDR3 nucleotides are TGTGCCAGCTCACCCCGGGGGATAGCGGGACATGAGCAGTTCTTC. Residues: CASSPRGIAGHEQFF.

The rearrangement links TRBV5-4 to TRBJ2-5; 13 bases are shared with TRBD2. V was pared by 0 bases and J by 0 bases, with 2 bases of the junction left unmatched. CDR3 length: 17 amino acids. Germline V lookup: CDR1 SGHNT, CDR2 YYREEE (reference sequence). Here the CDR3 DNA reads TGTGCCAGCAGCTTGGGAGGGACTAGCGGGAACCAAGAGACCCAGTACTTC. Amino acid sequence: CASSLGGTSGNQETQYF.

V usage is TRBV29-1 and J usage is TRBJ2-3, with TRBD2 identical over 7 bases. Germline trimming cut 3 bases from V and 1 base from J; bases unmatched to any gene: 4. CDR1 is SQVTM, CDR2 ANQGSEA, per germline. The CDR3 spans 14 residues. CDR3 nucleotide sequence: TGCAGCGTTGAGGGAGGGAAGGGCACAGATACGCAGTATTTT. Amino acid sequence: CSVEGGKGTDTQYF.

This clone was seen a few times. The gene calls are TRBV5-1 and TRBJ1-1; 8 bases are shared with TRBD1. V gave up 4 bases and J gave up 0 bases; unmatched junction bases: 5. Per the germline V gene, CDR1 is SGHRS and CDR2 is YFSETQ. The CDR3 loop spans 15 amino acids. CDR3 region: CASSQGDRMNTEAFF. The CDR3 DNA is TGCGCCAGCAGCCAAGGGGACAGGATGAACACTGAAGCTTTCTTT. The full variable domain, its missing parts supplied by reference TRBV5-1 and TRBJ1-1, is KAGVTQTPRYLIKTRGQQVTLSCSPISGHRSVSWYQQTPGQGLQFLFEYFSETQRNKGNFPGRFSGRQFSNSRSEMNVSTLELGDSALYLCASSQGDRMNTEAFFGQGTRLTVV.

The chain uses TRBV18 and TRBJ2-5, with a tentative D call TRBD2 (5 bases). The CDR3 length is 15 residues. Germline V lookup: CDR1 KGHSH, CDR2 LQKENI. V gave up 6 bases and J gave up 5 bases, with 19 bases separating them. The CDR3, as DNA: TGTGCCAGCTCCCCCGGGGTCTCAGGCGTGGAGACCCAGTACTTC. This translates into CASSPGVSGVETQYF.